Listed here are 20 T cell receptor beta chains from one sample, sequenced in a study of blood T cell repertoires in COVID-19. Here immunoSEQ multiplex PCR was the method, and the copy in TCRdb shows in-frame clones only, minus some. Of 75,000 to 100,000 clones listed, about four fifths are singletons. The sample taken for sequencing was peripheral blood. All receptors derive from a woman of 80 years or more with acute or convalescent COVID-19.

The CDR3 nucleotides read TGTGCCAGCAGACTCCAGACAGTGGAGACCCAGTACTTC. Amino acids: CASRLQTVETQYF. The V call is TRBV28, the J call TRBJ2-5, with TRBD1 as a possible D gene (5 bases). The CDR3 covers 13 residues. Trimming stripped 6 bases from V and 5 bases from J, with 13 bases between. CDR1 and CDR2 (germline): MDHEN, SYDVKM.

The rearrangement uses TRBV5-1 and TRBJ1-5; D is possibly TRBD1 (5 bases). Trimming removed 1 base at V and 1 base at J, with 6 bases between. The V gene's germline CDR1 is SGHRS and CDR2 YFSETQ. CDR3 length: 14 residues. CDR3 region: CASSLSGSNQPQHF. Written as DNA, the CDR3 is TGCGCCAGCAGCTTGTCAGGGAGCAATCAGCCCCAGCATTTT.

The table lists this clone with a few counts. The chain recombines TRBV7-2 with TRBJ2-1; TRBD2 matches at 13 bases. The V gene end was trimmed by 8 bases and the J gene end by 7 bases; junction bases not matched to a gene: 14. Germline loops: CDR1 SGHTA, CDR2 FQGNSA. The CDR3 has 17 amino acids. The CDR3 loop reads CASGRLSGTSGKNEQFF. For the CDR3, the DNA is TGTGCCAGCGGCAGACTTTCCGGGACTAGCGGGAAAAATGAGCAGTTCTTC.

This clone was picked up a small number of times. The V call is TRBV4-1, the J call TRBJ2-2, with D tentatively TRBD1 (6 bases). Trimming left V 9 bases short and J 2 bases short, with 16 bases between. CDR3 length: 15 residues. Germline loops: CDR1 MGHRA, CDR2 YSYEKL. The CDR3 DNA follows: TGCGCCAGTCAGGGGCTGGGACACAACACCGGGGAGCTGTTTTTT. It codes for CASQGLGHNTGELFF.

The chain combines TRBV6-2 or TRBV6-3 with TRBJ2-7; D is possibly TRBD2 (6 bases). There are 16 residues in the CDR3. Germline-derived CDR1 and CDR2 are MNHEY and SVGEGT. V gave up 1 base and J gave up 3 bases, with 16 bases separating them. CDR3 amino acids: CASSYWWPKAGYEQYF. Here the CDR3 DNA reads TGTGCCAGCAGTTACTGGTGGCCAAAAGCGGGCTACGAGCAGTACTTC.

This chain uses TRBV19 with TRBJ2-5; 11 bases align to TRBD2. V was pared by 6 bases and J by 5 bases, with 8 bases of the junction left unmatched. Germline values: CDR1 LNHDA, CDR2 SQIVND (reference sequence). The CDR3 covers 15 residues. The CDR3 sequence: CASRRTSGYLETQYF. The CDR3 nucleotides are TGTGCCAGTAGAAGGACTAGCGGGTATTTGGAGACCCAGTACTTC.

The chain is built from TRBV28 and TRBJ1-4; D possibly corresponds to TRBD1 (6 bases). The germline V gene has CDR1 MDHEN and CDR2 SYDVKM. With 5 bases removed from V and 7 bases from J, the gap between germline ends came to 20 bases. The CDR3 consists of 16 residues. The DNA for the CDR3 is TGTGCCAGCAGTAGGGCGGGGGCGCCGGGTGTTGAAAAACTGTTTTTT. This encodes CASSRAGAPGVEKLFF.

The chain is built from TRBV3-1 (or the pseudogene TRBV3-2) and TRBJ2-2; D is undetermined. Trimming took off 1 base at V and 2 bases at J, with 14 bases between the two ends. The germline V gene has CDR1 LGHDT and CDR2 YNNKEL (reference sequence). The CDR3 sequence is 17 residues long. The CDR3 spells CASSQVLVRGNTGELFF. CDR3 nucleotides: TGTGCCAGCAGCCAAGTCCTCGTCAGAGGAAACACCGGGGAGCTGTTTTTT.

J is TRBJ2-5 and V is TRBV6-5; D not resolved. With 2 bases removed from V and 2 bases from J, the gap between germline ends came to 6 bases. Germline V lookup: CDR1 MNHEY, CDR2 SVGAGI. The CDR3 runs to 13 residues. The CDR3 DNA sequence: TGTGCCAGCAGTTACAATCCTCAAGAGACCCAGTACTTC. Translating it yields CASSYNPQETQYF.

The CDR3 loop reads CASDDSRSGNTIYF. The CDR3 bases are TGTGCCAGTGATGACAGCCGCTCTGGAAACACCATATATTTT. The chain links TRBV19 to TRBJ1-3, with D perhaps TRBD1 (5 bases). The CDR3 has 14 residues. Trimming left V 8 bases short and J 0 bases short, with 11 bases between. Germline V gene sequence: CDR1 LNHDA, CDR2 SQIVND (reference sequence).

The chain carries TRBV18 and TRBJ2-7; possibly TRBD1 for D (7 bases). CDR1 and CDR2 from the germline V gene are KGHSH and LQKENI. V gave up 6 bases and J gave up 4 bases, with 19 bases separating them. The CDR3 extends over 15 amino acids. The CDR3 sequence: CASSPRGQTFYEQYF. The CDR3 nucleotides read TGTGCCAGCTCGCCGCGGGGACAGACTTTTTACGAGCAGTACTTC.

This chain joins TRBV19 and TRBJ2-6, with TRBD1 matching 11 bases. The V segment lost 4 bases and the J segment 3 bases; nucleotides outside the gene matches: 5. The germline V gene has CDR1 LNHDA and CDR2 SQIVND (reference sequence). The CDR3 runs to 17 residues. CDR3: CASSSGQGANGANVLTF. DNA for the CDR3: TGTGCCAGTAGTAGTGGACAGGGGGCGAATGGGGCCAACGTCCTGACTTTC.

The V gene is TRBV6-2 or TRBV6-3, the J gene TRBJ2-5, with 8 bases fitting TRBD2. Germline assignment: CDR1 MNHEY and CDR2 SVGEGT. Trimming cost V 5 bases and J 5 bases; bases outside gene matches: 10. This CDR3 comprises 15 residues. CDR3 sequence reads: CASSPFGGAGETQYF. In DNA, the CDR3 is TGTGCCAGCAGTCCCTTCGGGGGGGCTGGGGAGACCCAGTACTTC.

The chain combines TRBV7-2 with TRBJ2-7; 8 bases line up with TRBD2. The V gene end was trimmed by 7 bases and the J gene end by 2 bases; junction bases not matched to a gene: 7. This CDR3 spans 14 amino acids. Looked up from germline, CDR1 is SGHTA and CDR2 is FQGNSA. This CDR3 reads CASTPAGATYEQYF. The CDR3 DNA reads TGTGCCAGCACCCCAGCGGGGGCGACCTACGAGCAGTACTTC.

This chain connects TRBV18 to TRBJ1-2; D possibly corresponds to TRBD1 (5 bases). V lost 2 bases to trimming and J lost 6 bases, with 13 bases between them. Germline lookup yields CDR1 KGHSH and CDR2 LQKENI. The CDR3 has 14 amino acids. CDR3 coding DNA: TGTGCCAGCTCACCAGGGGCACGAAGGGATGGCTACACCTTC. Translating gives CASSPGARRDGYTF. Full variable domain (outside the CDR3, taken from reference TRBV18 and TRBJ1-2): NAGVMQNPRHLVRRRGQEARLRCSPMKGHSHVYWYRQLPEEGLKFMVYLQKENIIDESGMPKERFSAEFPKEGPSILRIQQVVRGDSAAYFCASSPGARRDGYTFGSGTRLTVV.

The V and J genes are TRBV4-3 and TRBJ1-2; 7 nucleotides align to TRBD1. Looked up from germline, CDR1 is LGHNA and CDR2 is YSLEER. V shed 0 bases, J shed 7 bases, and the junction held 5 bases outside the gene matches. The CDR3 has 14 amino acids. For the CDR3, the DNA is TGCGCCAGCAGCCAAGATCAAGGGGGCGCTGGCTACACCTTC. This translates into CASSQDQGGAGYTF.

The V and J genes are TRBV19 and TRBJ2-3, with TRBD1 matching 12 bases. Germline V lookup: CDR1 LNHDA, CDR2 SQIVND (reference sequence). Germline trimming cut 5 bases from V and 7 bases from J; bases unmatched to any gene: 10. The CDR3 length is 16 residues. CDR3 protein: CASSVGGTGGVNTQYF. The CDR3 region has the DNA TGTGCCAGTAGTGTAGGGGGGACAGGGGGCGTAAATACGCAGTATTTT.

Worth noting for this clone: One junction end disagrees with the germline gene, perhaps due to a read error. The rearrangement joins TRBV6-1 to TRBJ1-1, with D perhaps matching TRBD1 (5 bases). Germline assignment: CDR1 MNHNS and CDR2 SASEGT. The CDR3 runs 14 residues. CDR3 amino acids: CASSEWSRRGSFFF. The CDR3 coding sequence is TGTGCCAGCAGTGAATGGTCCCGCCGGGGGAGCTTTTTTTTT.

V gene TRBV2 combines with J gene TRBJ1-5, with D possibly TRBD1 on 6 matching bases. Germline CDR1 is SNHLY and CDR2 is FYNNEI. The V end was cut by 6 bases, the J end by 5 bases, with 14 bases between. The length of the CDR3 is 14 residues. CDR3 nucleotide sequence: TGTGCCAGCAGCGGAATCGCAGGGGATCAGCCCCAGCATTTT. Translation gives CASSGIAGDQPQHF.

This clone was detected once. The V call is TRBV5-5, the J call TRBJ2-3; D call uncertain. Germline V gene lookup returns CDR1 SGHKS and CDR2 YYEKEE (reference sequence). Trimming removed 2 bases at V and 2 bases at J, with 9 bases between. The CDR3 covers 14 residues. CDR3 residues: CASSFVAPTDTQYF. The CDR3 bases are TGTGCCAGCAGCTTTGTAGCCCCCACAGATACGCAGTATTTT.